The T cell receptor beta chain described here comes from a study of shared clonotypes between healthy human individuals. Libraries were prepared by immunoSEQ multiplex PCR; TCRdb keeps only in-frame clonotypes and omits some of them. The table lists around 200,000 clones, 85% to 95% of them singletons. All the donors were Caucasian adults who lived in Nashville, Tennessee. Splitting of CD4+ cells produced CD45RA+ naive and CD45RA-negative memory subsets. The sequencing sample was made of naive CD4+ T cells sorted from blood. As for subset: CD45RA+ positively selected. This receptor was taken from a woman aged 25 to 39 in good health.

The CDR3 reads CASSEGGQGNSPLHF. The DNA for the CDR3 is TGTGCCAGCAGCGAAGGAGGGCAAGGAAATTCACCCCTCCACTTT. The genes are TRBV9 and TRBJ1-6, with D unresolved. The length of the CDR3 is 15 residues. CDR1 is SGDLS and CDR2 is YYNGEE in the germline V gene. V lost 3 bases, J lost 7 bases, and 14 bases lay in between. The entire variable domain, with the rest obtained from reference TRBV9 and TRBJ1-6, is as follows: DSGVTQTPKHLITATGQRVTLRCSPRSGDLSVYWYQQSLDQGLQFLIQYYNGEERAKGNILERFSAQQFPDLHSELNLSSLELGDSALYFCASSEGGQGNSPLHFGNGTRLTVT.